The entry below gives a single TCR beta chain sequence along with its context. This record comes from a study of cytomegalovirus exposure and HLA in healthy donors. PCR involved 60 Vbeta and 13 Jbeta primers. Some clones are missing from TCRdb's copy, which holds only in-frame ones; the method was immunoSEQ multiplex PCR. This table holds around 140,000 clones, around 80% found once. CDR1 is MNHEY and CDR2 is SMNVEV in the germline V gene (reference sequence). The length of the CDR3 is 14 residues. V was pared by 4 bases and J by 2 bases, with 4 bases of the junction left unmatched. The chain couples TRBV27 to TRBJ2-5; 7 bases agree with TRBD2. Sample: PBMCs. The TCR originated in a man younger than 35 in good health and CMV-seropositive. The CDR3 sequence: CASSSSRGQETQYF. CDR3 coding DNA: TGTGCCAGCAGTTCATCGCGGGGGCAAGAGACCCAGTACTTC.